There are a few counts of the clone carrying this TCR beta chain. What it binds is unknown. The data are from a study of regulatory T cells in long-lasting Graves disease. Study conclusions and caveats: Sampling was limited to peripheral blood rather than thyroid tissue. Repertoires from persistent disease leaned toward TRBV28, TRBJ1-2 and TRBJ2-5.

The V gene's germline CDR1 is MNHNS and CDR2 SASEGT. Trimming shortened V by 5 bases and J by 3 bases, and 14 bases separated the two germline ends. The CDR3 is made up of 15 amino acids. HTBI primers from iRepertoire and Arm-PCR of CDR3 regions yielded the TCR beta libraries. TCRdb redid the calling of the multiplex PCR reads with MiXCR, one entry per CDR3 protein. The profile covers about 450,000 distinct CDR3 sequences, with 14% appearing a single time and approximately 15% taken by the ten largest. Regarding time point: newly diagnosed GD, antithyroid drugs for less than 3 months. After RNA was extracted from PBMCs, the TCR library was made from it. These data were also filed under a second study, of T cells in Graves' hyperthyroidism and ophthalmopathy.

The starting material was peripheral blood mononuclear cells (PBMCs), obtained at new diagnosis, from a patient treated with antithyroid drugs. The chain employs TRBV6-1 and TRBJ1-3, with D maybe TRBD1 (5 bases). The sequence came from a woman in her 50s with Graves disease. CDR3 coding DNA: TGTGCCAGCAGTATAGTCGGGGGAGGTGGAAACACCATATATTTT. Translation gives CASSIVGGGGNTIYF.